These 22 T cell receptor beta chains share one sample of origin, sequenced in a study of shared clonotypes between healthy human individuals. Sequenced by immunoSEQ multiplex PCR; TCRdb stores in-frame clones only, minus some. The sample includes a few million clones, roughly 93% seen only once; the top ten take 0.39%. Sequenced sample: naive CD4+ T cells from PBMCs. Subset in this sample: CD45RA+ positively selected. All receptors derive from a man younger than 30 in good health. Some clones in this sample may be carry-over from other donors' samples.

The genes are TRBV9 and TRBJ2-3, with a possible D match to TRBD2 (5 bases). CDR3 length: 15 amino acids. Deletions cut 3 bases from V and 1 base from J, with 12 bases between. Per germline, CDR1 SGDLS and CDR2 YYNGEE. The CDR3 spells CASSALGERTDTQYF. The CDR3 nucleotides read TGTGCCAGCAGCGCTCTTGGGGAGCGCACAGATACGCAGTATTTT.

Details on this clone: The same CDR3 arises from other DNA sequences in this sample as well. CDR3: CASSRTGTGTYEQYF. In DNA form, the CDR3 reads TGTGCCAGCAGCCGAACCGGGACAGGGACCTACGAGCAGTACTTC. The chain employs TRBV5-8 and TRBJ2-7, with 9 bases that match TRBD1. Germline CDR1 is SGHTS and CDR2 is YDEGEE. The ends lost 4 bases at V and 2 bases at J; junction bases unmatched: 7. The CDR3 has 15 residues.

Details on this clone: The identical CDR3 is also encoded by other nucleotide sequences in the sample. This rearrangement joins TRBV6-1 to TRBJ2-7; unclear D gene. CDR3 length: 13 residues. Germline lookup yields CDR1 MNHNS and CDR2 SASEGT. V lost 6 bases, J lost 3 bases, and 12 bases lay in between. In DNA, the CDR3 is TGTGCCAGCAGCCTCCGTGATGGCTACGAGCAGTACTTC. It is translated as CASSLRDGYEQYF.

The V call is TRBV11-1, the J call TRBJ2-1; 14 nucleotides match TRBD2. This CDR3 contains 17 residues. Germline CDR1 and CDR2: SGHAT and FQDESV (reference sequence). Unmatched junction bases numbered 2, after V lost 4 bases and J lost 0 bases. The CDR3 DNA follows: TGTGCCAGCAGCTCTGGGACTAGCGGGAGCTCCTACAATGAGCAGTTCTTC. It codes for CASSSGTSGSSYNEQFF. The full variable domain, rest sourced from reference TRBV11-1 and TRBJ2-1, is EAEVAQSPRYKITEKSQAVAFWCDPISGHATLYWYRQILGQGPELLVQFQDESVVDDSQLPKDRFSAERLKGVDSTLKIQPAELGDSAMYLCASSSGTSGSSYNEQFFGPGTRLTVL.

The V call is TRBV10-3, the J call TRBJ2-1; the D is unclear. Germline values: CDR1 ENHRY, CDR2 SYGVKD. The CDR3 length is 13 residues. The V gene lost 4 bases and the J gene lost 8 bases, with 12 bases spanning the gap. CDR3 DNA: TGTGCCATCAGTGTATCCGTGGTGGATGAGCAGTTCTTC. It translates to CAISVSVVDEQFF.

The rearrangement joins TRBV18 to TRBJ2-3; the D is unclear. The ends were cut back, 3 bases at V and 1 base at J, with 8 bases in the middle. The CDR3 extends over 14 amino acids. CDR1 KGHSH and CDR2 LQKENI come from the germline V gene. The CDR3 DNA reads as TGTGCCAGCTCACCGAGACCTGGCACAGATACGCAGTATTTT. Translation gives CASSPRPGTDTQYF.

This chain links TRBV18 with TRBJ2-6; 9 bases are shared with TRBD2. The CDR3 is 19 residues long. Germline lookup yields CDR1 KGHSH and CDR2 LQKENI. Trimming took 4 bases from V and 0 from J; bases not matched to a gene: 10. Here the CDR3 DNA reads TGTGCCAGCTCACTCTTAAGGACTAGCGCCAACTCTGGGGCCAACGTCCTGACTTTC. Translating it yields CASSLLRTSANSGANVLTF.

This chain uses TRBV27 with TRBJ2-3; 7 bases map to TRBD2. CDR1 is MNHEY and CDR2 is SMNVEV in the germline V gene (reference sequence). This CDR3 region has 15 residues. The junction had 9 bases not matched to a gene; V was cut back by 8 bases and J by 1 base. The CDR3 sequence: CASLRAGARTDTQYF. The DNA for the CDR3 is TGTGCCAGCCTACGGGCGGGAGCGCGCACAGATACGCAGTATTTT.

The V call is TRBV7-9, the J call TRBJ2-1, with 13 bases that match TRBD2. Germline CDR1 and CDR2: SEHNR and FQNEAQ (reference sequence). V shed 0 bases, J shed 6 bases, and the junction held 2 bases outside the gene matches. This CDR3 is built from 16 residues. The DNA for the CDR3 is TGTGCCAGCAGCTTAGCCGGGACTAGCGGGACCAATGAGCAGTTCTTC. Its protein product is CASSLAGTSGTNEQFF.

This clone was found a few times. The J gene is TRBJ1-5, the V gene TRBV5-6; tentatively, D is TRBD1 (5 bases). Germline V CDR1 and CDR2: SGHDT, YYEEEE. The CDR3 spans 14 residues. The V and J ends lost 1 base and 2 bases respectively, with 7 bases between them. CDR3 protein: CASSLWGRNQPQHF. CDR3 nucleotides: TGTGCCAGCAGCTTGTGGGGCCGCAATCAGCCCCAGCATTTT.

The chain recombines TRBV7-3 with TRBJ2-2, with D possibly TRBD1 on 6 matching bases. Germline CDR1 SGHTA, CDR2 FQGTGA. V dropped 7 bases and J dropped 4 bases, with 19 bases sitting between them. CDR3 length equals 16 residues. The CDR3 sequence: CASTTGTGLATGELFF. CDR3 coding DNA: TGTGCCAGCACCACAGGGACGGGTTTGGCCACCGGGGAGCTGTTTTTT.

V and J are TRBV7-9 and TRBJ1-4; D unclear. V was trimmed by 5 bases and J by 7 bases, leaving 11 bases between them. Germline V gene data show CDR1 as SEHNR and CDR2 as FQNEAQ (reference sequence). This CDR3 comprises 13 residues. CDR3 sequence: CASSPWEGEKLFF. The CDR3 coding sequence is TGTGCCAGCAGCCCCTGGGAAGGTGAAAAACTGTTTTTT.

The rearrangement joins TRBV5-3 to TRBJ2-7; the match to TRBD1 covers 8 bases. TRBV5-3 is recorded as an ORF, its role being uncertain. The length of the CDR3 is 18 residues. The V segment lost 4 bases and the J segment 0 bases; nucleotides outside the gene matches: 15. CDR3 nucleotides: TGTGCCAGAAGCCCTCCAACCTGCGGACAGGGACGCTCCTACGAGCAGTACTTC. It specifies CARSPPTCGQGRSYEQYF.

The chain is built from TRBV28 and TRBJ2-7, with D perhaps matching TRBD1 (6 bases). Between the trimmed V and J ends, which lost 5 bases and 3 bases, there was a span of 11 bases. Germline V gene sequence: CDR1 MDHEN, CDR2 SYDVKM. This CDR3 is built from 13 residues. CDR3 region: CASSPGHGYEQYF. Here the CDR3 DNA reads TGTGCCAGCAGTCCGGGACACGGCTACGAGCAGTACTTC. Looking up the rest from reference TRBV28 and TRBJ2-7 gives the full variable domain: DVKVTQSSRYLVKRTGEKVFLECVQDMDHENMFWYRQDPGLGLRLIYFSYDVKMKEKGDIPEGYSVSREKKERFSLILESASTNQTSMYLCASSPGHGYEQYFGPGTRLTVT.

V is TRBV5-1 and J is TRBJ2-1; 12 bases match TRBD2. The CDR3 length is 16 residues. Trimming cost V 3 bases and J 4 bases; bases outside gene matches: 5. The germline V gene has CDR1 SGHRS and CDR2 YFSETQ. The CDR3 region is CASSSLLAGGYNEQFF. In DNA form, the CDR3 reads TGCGCCAGCAGCTCTCTACTAGCGGGAGGATACAATGAGCAGTTCTTC.

About this clone itself: Other DNA sequences in this sample translate to the same CDR3. The rearrangement links TRBV5-1 to TRBJ2-3; 12 bases are shared with TRBD1. V lost 0 bases to trimming and J lost 6 bases; unmatched junction nucleotides: 2. CDR1 and CDR2 from the germline V gene are SGHRS and YFSETQ. The CDR3 loop spans 15 amino acids. The CDR3 loop is CASSLEGQGADTQYF. The CDR3 DNA is TGCGCCAGCAGCTTGGAGGGACAGGGGGCGGATACGCAGTATTTT.

The chain uses TRBV23-1 and TRBJ1-3; the D is unclear. TRBV23-1 counts as an open reading frame of uncertain function. Trimming took off 3 bases at V and 8 bases at J, with 11 bases between the two ends. The CDR3 runs to 13 residues. The CDR3 nucleotides read TGCGCCAGCAGTCAGGGCGTTCCCCACACCATATATTTT. Residues: CASSQGVPHTIYF.

A note on this clone: This sample includes further DNA sequences coding for the same CDR3. The chain links TRBV7-9 to TRBJ2-7, with D possibly being TRBD2 (6 bases). Germline CDR1 is SEHNR and CDR2 is FQNEAQ (reference sequence). Trimming pared 2 bases from V and 2 bases from J, leaving 7 bases between. CDR3 size: 13 residues. CDR3 loop: CASSLRGTYEQYF. CDR3 bases: TGTGCCAGCAGCTTACGGGGGACCTACGAGCAGTACTTC.

This chain links TRBV19 with TRBJ2-4; 7 bases align to TRBD2. The germline gives CDR1 LNHDA, CDR2 SQIVND (reference sequence). The J segment lost 1 base and the V segment lost 6 bases, leaving 21 bases of the junction unmatched. The CDR3 covers 20 residues. The CDR3 bases are TGTGCCAGTAGCTCACTAGCGTTCGGCGAGGGTAGTAAGGCCAAAAACATTCAGTACTTC. Translating gives CASSSLAFGEGSKAKNIQYF.

The J gene is TRBJ2-5, the V gene TRBV18, with 8 positions matching TRBD1. This CDR3 has 14 amino acids. The germline V gene has CDR1 KGHSH and CDR2 LQKENI. J lost 6 bases, V lost 4 bases, and 7 bases had no gene match. The chain's CDR3 is CASSRTDRVKTQYF. CDR3 nucleotide sequence: TGTGCCAGCTCACGGACGGACAGGGTAAAGACCCAGTACTTC.

This sequence joins TRBV10-3 and TRBJ1-2; the D is unclear. The CDR3 loop spans 13 amino acids. Trimming stripped 0 bases from V and 7 bases from J, with 9 bases between. Germline assignment: CDR1 ENHRY and CDR2 SYGVKD. The CDR3 here is CAISESAVPGYTF. The CDR3, as DNA: TGTGCCATCAGTGAGTCGGCAGTACCTGGCTACACCTTC.

The chain couples TRBV5-1 to TRBJ1-1; D is ambiguous. Trimming shortened V by 5 bases and J by 5 bases, and 16 bases separated the two germline ends. This CDR3 spans 14 amino acids. Germline V gene sequence: CDR1 SGHRS, CDR2 YFSETQ. CDR3 bases: TGCGCCAGCAGGTCGGGTGGTCGGTGGACTGAAGCTTTCTTT. As protein: CASRSGGRWTEAFF.